This TCR beta chain is drawn from a study of human T cells and chemical hapten exposure. Background on the study: 2% DPC applied to a 2 cm by 2 cm arm area sensitized donors. The study patch tested 0.01% DPC on the upper back and read results at 6 days. Patients, largely female, had alopecia areata, totalis or universalis. Study results and caveats: Expanded TCRs formed significantly more large CDR3 similarity clusters than controls.

Germline V gene lookup returns CDR1 MDHEN and CDR2 SYDVKM. The CDR3 is 17 amino acids. The V segment lost 2 bases and the J segment 6 bases; nucleotides outside the gene matches: 12. The time point is: pre-sensitization, week 0. The treatment: therapeutic diphenylcyclopropenone sensitization with weekly scalp DPC. There are a few counts of this clonotype. Its antigen is not identified. TCRdb used MiXCR to reprocess the RACE reads, holding one entry per CDR3 protein. The data contain under 300,000 distinct CDR3 sequences, approximately 8.4% of them seen just once; the ten biggest clones take up about 2.5%.

Source: whole blood, taken in connection with sensitization to the hapten diphenylcyclopropenone (DPC). This chain links TRBV28 with TRBJ1-2, with 10 positions matching TRBD1. The clonotype originates from a woman in her 40s with alopecia areata. Some clones in this sample may be carry-over from other donors' samples. For the CDR3, the DNA is TGTGCCAGCAGTTTAGCCGGACAGGGGGATTCGAGGCATGGCTACACCTTC. It codes for CASSLAGQGDSRHGYTF.